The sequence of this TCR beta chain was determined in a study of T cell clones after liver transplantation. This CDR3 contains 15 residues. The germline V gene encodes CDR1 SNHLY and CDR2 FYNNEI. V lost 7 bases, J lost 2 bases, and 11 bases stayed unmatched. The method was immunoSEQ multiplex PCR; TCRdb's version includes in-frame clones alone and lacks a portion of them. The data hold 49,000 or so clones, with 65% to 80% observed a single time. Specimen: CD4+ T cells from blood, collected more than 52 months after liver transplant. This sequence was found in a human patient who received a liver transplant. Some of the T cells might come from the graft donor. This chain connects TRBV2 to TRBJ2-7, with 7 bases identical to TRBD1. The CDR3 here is CASTEQGQNTYEQYF. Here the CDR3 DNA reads TGTGCCAGCACCGAGCAGGGACAGAATACCTACGAGCAGTACTTC.